This T cell receptor (beta chain) comes out of a study of T cells after yellow fever vaccination. About the study: The authors sorted the EM, EMRA, CM and Tscm memory subsets using CD3, CD45RA, CCR7 and CD95.

TCRdb reanalysed the 5' RACE reads using MiXCR and keeps one entry per CDR3 protein. This table holds about 30,000 distinct CDR3 sequences, roughly 6.1% found once. The CDR3 loop spans 15 amino acids. J lost 5 bases, V lost 1 base, and 3 bases had no gene match. Germline V gene sequence: CDR1 GTSNPN, CDR2 SVGIG (reference sequence). There are a few counts of this clonotype. The source was PBMCs, either bulk or a sorted T-cell subset (CD4+, CD8+, memory, or dextramer-sorted; not recorded which), collected on the day of the yellow fever booster vaccination. The chain carries TRBV30 and TRBJ2-5; 14 bases are shared with TRBD2. This TCR derives from a young man who received the YFV17D yellow fever vaccine. The CDR3 sequence is CAWSAGLAGEETQYF. CDR3 DNA: TGTGCCTGGAGTGCGGGACTAGCGGGAGAGGAGACCCAGTACTTC.